Listed below are T cell receptor beta chains from one sample, sequenced in a study of T cells in localized non-small cell lung cancer. The assay was immunoSEQ multiplex PCR, and TCRdb's table has in-frame clones only and misses some. The sample yields 35,000 to 45,000 clones, about nine tenths seen once. The material sequenced was peripheral blood, taken before any cancer treatment. The receptors originated from a female donor of 60 years or more with stage I squamous cell lung carcinoma. Each CDR3 is given without its conserved first and last residue. The D gene is left open where the match is weak.

d_call v_call cdr3_aa
TRBD1 TRBV6-5 ASRRGQGNEAF
NA TRBV19 ASSRTATNYGYT
TRBD1 TRBV23-1 ASSRVRDSSYEQY
TRBD1 TRBV7-9 ASSPQGSGANVLT
NA TRBV6-4 ASSEGTSGANVLT
TRBD1 TRBV11-2 ASSSLGQGETQY
NA TRBV7-8 ASSPGPSSGSSYNEQF
NA TRBV4-3 ASSPSLGSSGYT
NA TRBV7-9 ASRPKGGTGELF
NA TRBV4-1 ASRKSGLSDEQY
TRBD2 TRBV6-5 ASSSTGTGRGELF
NA TRBV4-3 ASRRDIIASADTQY
TRBD1 TRBV5-1 ASSTDTGDYGYT
NA TRBV18 ASSPRTIQSGRTNEKLF
NA TRBV30 AWSPGTAGQY